This is a list of T cell receptor beta chains from one sample in a study of cytomegalovirus exposure and HLA in healthy donors. Using immunoSEQ multiplex PCR, the repertoire was profiled, and TCRdb retains in-frame clones only, with some absent. Of 140,000 or so clones listed, approximately 80% are singletons. Material: PBMCs. Source of these receptors: a man aged 35 to 55 in good health and CMV-seronegative. The CDR3 runs from the conserved cysteine through the conserved F or W.

V gene: TRBV27
CDR3 protein: CASSRGDSYYEQYF

V gene: TRBV27
CDR3 protein: CASTLLSGRPDTQYF

V gene: TRBV7-2
CDR3 protein: CASSFGGDRDYEQYF

V gene: TRBV2
CDR3 protein: CASSEGQLVQYEQYF

V gene: TRBV28
CDR3 protein: CASTNQGASYEQYF

V gene: TRBV5-5
CDR3 protein: CASSWTRYSDTQYF

V gene: TRBV4-1
CDR3 protein: CASSQDPGTGDAGNTIYF

V gene: TRBV7-7
CDR3 protein: CASSLGTGPNTGELFF

V gene: TRBV6-1
CDR3 protein: CATTRYSNYGYTF

V gene: TRBV4-1
CDR3 protein: CASSQEQYNEQFF

V gene: TRBV28
CDR3 protein: CASSLGQTDTQYF

V gene: TRBV28
CDR3 protein: CASSLVDSGQETQYF

V gene: TRBV27
CDR3 protein: CASSLTVNNEKLFF

V gene: TRBV27
CDR3 protein: CASSLKRGGVGDYQAFF

V gene: TRBV5-5
CDR3 protein: CASSRDPTGKDEKLFF

V gene: TRBV28
CDR3 protein: CASSFTHLGETQYF

V gene: TRBV30
CDR3 protein: CAWSATLGASGKLFF

V gene: TRBV7-8
CDR3 protein: CASSSLQAYEQYF

V gene: TRBV7-9
CDR3 protein: CASSPGGGYEQYF

V gene: TRBV28
CDR3 protein: CASVPAAYPKRETQYF

V gene: TRBV28
CDR3 protein: CASSFGPAGVQPQHF

V gene: TRBV30
CDR3 protein: CAWSVSRTGTYEQYF

V gene: TRBV27
CDR3 protein: CASSSGQGSYTDTQYF

V gene: TRBV11-2
CDR3 protein: CASSLDIRQVSGNTIYF

V gene: TRBV2
CDR3 protein: CASSELLGSYEQYF

V gene: TRBV4-1
CDR3 protein: CASSQDRGGTGELFF

V gene: TRBV6-1
CDR3 protein: CASSEPNYNEQFF

V gene: TRBV6-4
CDR3 protein: CASSDSSSDRGEAFF

V gene: TRBV11-2
CDR3 protein: CASSLVSGGAWNEQFF

V gene: TRBV4-3
CDR3 protein: CASSQDLASGTDTQYF

V gene: TRBV25-1
CDR3 protein: CASRTGGGRGYF

V gene: TRBV7-8
CDR3 protein: CASSLTTGLYEQYF

V gene: TRBV5-6
CDR3 protein: CASSLVAGARETQYF

V gene: TRBV5-1
CDR3 protein: CASSFRLGSYEQYF

V gene: TRBV19
CDR3 protein: CASSTQGAGTEAFF

V gene: TRBV6-5
CDR3 protein: CASKTGGTNYGYTF

V gene: TRBV14
CDR3 protein: CASSPKDILLKQYF

V gene: TRBV29-1
CDR3 protein: CSVEDLHRVRFF

V gene: TRBV19
CDR3 protein: CASSRTSGGNTGELFF

V gene: TRBV7-9
CDR3 protein: CSTQGTSVNTGELFF

V gene: TRBV4-1
CDR3 protein: CASSQEVPTSSYEQYF

V gene: TRBV30
CDR3 protein: CALRQGARTEAFF

V gene: TRBV7-9
CDR3 protein: CASSRQGTNQPQHF

V gene: TRBV6-1
CDR3 protein: CASSGRRGGEKLFF

V gene: TRBV5-6
CDR3 protein: CASSLAGTGGNQETQYF

V gene: TRBV11-3
CDR3 protein: CASSLGEGTTGETQYF

V gene: TRBV11-2
CDR3 protein: CASRGARVANEKLFF

V gene: TRBV11-2
CDR3 protein: CASSLDGRTGAYEQYF

V gene: TRBV7-3
CDR3 protein: CASSLGAASDEQFF

V gene: TRBV10-3
CDR3 protein: CAISERGSYEQYF

V gene: TRBV14
CDR3 protein: CASSQLPTSGGTNFLNEQFF

V gene: TRBV4-1
CDR3 protein: CASSQDRSAAYNEQFF

V gene: TRBV4-3
CDR3 protein: CASSQDRHVAGGFGGQETQYF

V gene: TRBV5-6
CDR3 protein: CASSLNQGMYEAFF

V gene: TRBV6-5
CDR3 protein: CASSRDRGAQETQYF

V gene: TRBV29-1
CDR3 protein: CSVTSGATNTGELFF

V gene: TRBV19
CDR3 protein: CASKAGTGVTEAFF